This T cell receptor beta chain was recorded in a study of immune reconstitution after stem cell transplant in scleroderma (dated by TCRdb to the late 2010s). The library relied on RT-PCR. Reads for this sample came from an Illumina MiSeq. TCRdb applied fastp at Q25 and MiXCR to the public reads, then kept only in-frame beta chains. Rows with a matching CDR3 protein are joined into one entry that keeps the most common DNA and genes. A total of fewer than 2,000 distinct CDR3 sequences appear in this sample, approximately 8% of them only once. 11% to 15% of the sample goes to the ten largest clones. This clonotype is medium-sized (0.01 to 0.1%). Its antigen specificity is not known. One base away there is no much larger clone; base qualities are not given. Trimming costs V 4 bases and J 2 bases, and their ends lie 15 bases apart. Based on the germline V gene (reference sequence), the CDR1 and CDR2 sequences are DFQATT and SNEGSKA. Inclusive of the bounding cysteine and phenylalanine, the CDR3 is 15 residues long. Only the CDR3 region is kept as DNA, spanning 45 bases read in frame from base 1.

The sequence derives from a female donor with systemic sclerosis. The specimen was obtained before or after autologous hematopoietic stem cell transplantation (not recorded which). This chain joins TRBV20-1 to TRBJ1-3; TRBD1 is perhaps the D gene, given 6 matching bases. The nucleotide sequence reads TGCAGTGCTATTGTAGTAGAGGGGGCTGGAAACACCATATATTTT. Its protein is CSAIVVEGAGNTIYF.